One TCR beta chain is described in this entry. Its specificity is not known. This entry comes from a study of shared clonotypes between healthy human individuals. Study-wide context: Used for every donor were three CD4 naive, three CD4 memory, two CD8 naive and one CD8 memory plate.

CD45RA-negative memory and CD45RA+ naive subsets were split from the CD4+ cells. The V gene's germline CDR1 is MNHNY and CDR2 SVGAGI (reference sequence). This CDR3 is 15 amino acids long. V was clipped by 0 bases and J by 3 bases, with 12 bases between them. Study-level points and caveats: What rarefaction showed was incomplete sorted-subset sequencing despite large depth.

How the authors handled the data: Without quality scores, immunoSEQ junctional reads could not be filtered like full-length reads. Sequenced by immunoSEQ multiplex PCR; TCRdb stores in-frame clones only, minus some. V, J and clone size were drawn from that table, and D and trimming were deduced from the DNA. Of 2 million to 2.5 million clones in the sample, approximately 95% were seen once. This clonotype was obtained from a man between 18 and 29 years old in good health. The chain carries TRBV6-6 and TRBJ2-7, with D maybe TRBD2 (5 bases). The sequenced sample consisted of naive CD4+ T cells sorted from blood. Subset here: CD45RA+ positively selected. CDR3 protein: CASSYSAGIYYEQYF. The CDR3 bases are TGTGCCAGCAGTTACTCGGCCGGGATCTACTACGAGCAGTACTTC.